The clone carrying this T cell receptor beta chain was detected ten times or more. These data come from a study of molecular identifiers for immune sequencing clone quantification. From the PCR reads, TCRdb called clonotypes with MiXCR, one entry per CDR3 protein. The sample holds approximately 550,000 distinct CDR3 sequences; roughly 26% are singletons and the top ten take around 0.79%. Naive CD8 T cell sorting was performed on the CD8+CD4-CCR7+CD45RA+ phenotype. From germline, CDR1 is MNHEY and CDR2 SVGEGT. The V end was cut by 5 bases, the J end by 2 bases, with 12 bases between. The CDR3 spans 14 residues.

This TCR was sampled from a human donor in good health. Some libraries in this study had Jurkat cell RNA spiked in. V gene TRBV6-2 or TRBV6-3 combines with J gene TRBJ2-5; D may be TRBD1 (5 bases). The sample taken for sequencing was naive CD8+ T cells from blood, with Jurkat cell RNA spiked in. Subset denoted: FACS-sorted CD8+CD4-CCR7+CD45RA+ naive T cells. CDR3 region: CASSKGNPQETQYF. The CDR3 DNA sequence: TGTGCCAGCAGTAAGGGGAACCCACAAGAGACCCAGTACTTC.